A selection of T cell receptor beta chains follows, all from one sample in a study of blood T cell repertoires in COVID-19. Assay used: immunoSEQ multiplex PCR; TCRdb lists only in-frame clones, some missing. The data show tens of thousands of clones, roughly nine tenths seen once. The sequenced sample consisted of peripheral blood. These receptors were obtained from a woman over 75 with COVID-19, enrolled during active disease. The conserved cysteine and the conserved F or W are not part of the CDR3 here. Fields, in order: J gene, clone size, V gene, CDR3 protein. Clone size is given for some rows only: seen once, a few or many times, or a class if the clone is expanded.

J gene: TRBJ1-6; clone size: few; V gene: TRBV5-1; CDR3 protein: ASSLVSSYNSPLH
J gene: TRBJ1-1; clone size: -; V gene: TRBV30; CDR3 protein: AWSFTTVMNTEAF
J gene: TRBJ2-3; clone size: -; V gene: TRBV19; CDR3 protein: ASSSNGAGGGTDTQY
J gene: TRBJ2-2; clone size: few; V gene: TRBV18; CDR3 protein: ASSPEAGELF
J gene: TRBJ2-1; clone size: -; V gene: TRBV27; CDR3 protein: ASSPVGIRAPGQGSYNEQF
J gene: TRBJ1-1; clone size: -; V gene: TRBV11-2; CDR3 protein: ASSSGQGANTEAF
J gene: TRBJ1-2; clone size: once; V gene: TRBV30; CDR3 protein: AWNGGSAGGYT
J gene: TRBJ1-1; clone size: -; V gene: TRBV5-1; CDR3 protein: ASSLVPGRTSNTEAF
J gene: TRBJ1-1; clone size: few; V gene: TRBV6-6; CDR3 protein: ASSFSPPGAF
J gene: TRBJ1-4; clone size: -; V gene: TRBV30; CDR3 protein: AWSLTGVNEKLF
J gene: TRBJ1-1; clone size: -; V gene: TRBV5-1; CDR3 protein: ASSPRSGSDEAF
J gene: TRBJ1-2; clone size: -; V gene: TRBV6-1; CDR3 protein: ASSEAWKGADGYT
J gene: TRBJ2-5; clone size: -; V gene: TRBV6-5; CDR3 protein: ASATGAETQY
J gene: TRBJ1-4; clone size: -; V gene: TRBV2; CDR3 protein: ASRGTGPEKLF
J gene: TRBJ1-1; clone size: -; V gene: TRBV6-5; CDR3 protein: ASSTATGGTEAF
J gene: TRBJ2-5; clone size: -; V gene: TRBV6-4; CDR3 protein: ARCPSGGLRETQY
J gene: TRBJ2-3; clone size: -; V gene: TRBV4-2; CDR3 protein: ASSRGPGTQPSTDTQY
J gene: TRBJ1-1; clone size: -; V gene: TRBV5-4; CDR3 protein: ASSATGGTEAF
J gene: TRBJ2-1; clone size: -; V gene: TRBV19; CDR3 protein: ASSPRGTYNEQF
J gene: TRBJ2-2; clone size: -; V gene: TRBV4-2; CDR3 protein: ASSQDAGNTGELF
J gene: TRBJ2-5; clone size: -; V gene: TRBV3-1/TRBV3-2; CDR3 protein: ASSLGLAGGPTQY
J gene: TRBJ1-2; clone size: -; V gene: TRBV19; CDR3 protein: ASSGTDPANYGYT
J gene: TRBJ1-4; clone size: once; V gene: TRBV6-5; CDR3 protein: ASKFRVGTNEKLF
J gene: TRBJ1-2; clone size: -; V gene: TRBV6-5; CDR3 protein: ASSSDRGAGYT
J gene: TRBJ2-5; clone size: once; V gene: TRBV9; CDR3 protein: ASSVALAEGETQY
J gene: TRBJ2-5; clone size: -; V gene: TRBV4-1; CDR3 protein: ASTPARGHETQY
J gene: TRBJ1-2; clone size: -; V gene: TRBV5-1; CDR3 protein: ASSWGENYGYT
J gene: TRBJ2-7; clone size: -; V gene: TRBV19; CDR3 protein: ASSRTGIPGAALAGDFSYEQY